What follows describes a single T cell receptor (beta chain). The data stem from a study of blood T cell repertoires in COVID-19. Source study methods: Reference gene primer amplification gave estimated nucleated cell counts. Sequencing was performed with immunoSEQ multiplex PCR; in TCRdb, only in-frame clones are kept and a portion is missing. That table gives V, J and clone size, and the DNA gave D and trimming. Here the sample spans about 270,000 clones, roughly 84% being singletons. Trimming removed 4 bases at V and 0 bases at J, with 10 bases between. From germline, CDR1 is LGHDT and CDR2 YNNKEL (reference sequence). The CDR3 runs to 15 residues.

Sequencing was done on a sample of peripheral blood. This sequence originates from a human donor with COVID-19, enrolled during active disease. The donor label of this sample is uncertain. This chain links TRBV3-1 (or the pseudogene TRBV3-2) with TRBJ1-5; no reliable D call. CDR3 in amino acids: CASSLTGNSNQPQHF. The CDR3 coding sequence is TGTGCCAGCAGCCTCACGGGTAATAGCAATCAGCCCCAGCATTTT.